A selection of T cell receptor beta chains follows, all from one sample in a study of T cells after yellow fever vaccination. One entry per CDR3 protein, called by TCRdb with MiXCR from the 5' RACE reads. The table has hundreds of thousands of distinct CDR3 sequences, 17% seen once; the top ten hold 15% to 20%. The starting material was PBMCs, obtained more than 4 days after the first yellow fever vaccination. Source of these receptors: a man aged 18 to 29 who received the YFV17D yellow fever vaccine. CDR3s include the opening cysteine and the closing phenylalanine or tryptophan. D genes are given only for firm matches. Only some rows state a clone size, as once, few, many or a class for expanded clones.

abundance	j_gene	len	d_gene	v_gene	CDR3aa	CDR3nt
NA	TRBJ1-1	15	NA	TRBV28	CASSLFYQVNTEAFF	TGTGCCAGCAGTTTGTTTTATCAGGTGAACACTGAAGCTTTCTTT
NA	TRBJ1-2	14	NA	TRBV29-1	CSVSTNDNPDGYTF	TGCAGCGTTTCTACTAATGACAATCCGGACGGCTACACCTTC
NA	TRBJ2-3	15	TRBD2	TRBV20-1	CSARVGSTGGDTQYF	TGCAGTGCTAGAGTCGGGAGTACGGGGGGGGATACGCAGTATTTT
many	TRBJ2-4	16	NA	TRBV6-5	CASSSGDTDGRHIQYF	TGTGCCAGCAGTTCCGGAGACACCGATGGCAGGCACATTCAGTACTTC
once	TRBJ2-7	15	TRBD1	TRBV6-4	CASSDPGQGIYEQYF	TGTGCCAGCAGTGACCCCGGACAGGGAATCTACGAGCAGTACTTC
NA	TRBJ2-2	14	NA	TRBV24-1	CATSEQLLPGELFF	TGTGCCACCAGTGAACAGCTCCTACCCGGGGAGCTGTTTTTT
many	TRBJ1-1	13	NA	TRBV27	CASSLSRDTEAFF	TGTGCCAGCAGTTTATCCCGCGACACTGAAGCTTTCTTT
NA	TRBJ1-4	15	TRBD1	TRBV27	CASSLLGQNNEKLFF	TGTGCCAGCAGTTTATTGGGACAGAATAATGAAAAACTGTTTTTT
NA	TRBJ2-1	15	TRBD2	TRBV18	CASSPRGDSYNEQFF	TGTGCCAGCTCCCCCCGGGGGGACTCCTACAATGAGCAGTTCTTC
NA	TRBJ2-2	12	NA	TRBV12-3/TRBV12-4	CASIKPPGELFF	TGTGCCAGCATCAAACCCCCCGGGGAGCTGTTTTTT
NA	TRBJ2-1	16	NA	TRBV9	CASSVLGRSSYNEQFF	TGTGCCAGCAGCGTATTAGGGCGGAGCTCCTACAATGAGCAGTTCTTC
many	TRBJ1-6	15	NA	TRBV7-9	CASSLAGARSSPLHF	TGTGCCAGCAGCTTGGCAGGGGCGCGGAGCTCACCCCTCCACTTT
few	TRBJ2-5	13	NA	TRBV6-5	CASSYGQKETQYF	TGTGCCAGCAGTTATGGGCAAAAAGAGACCCAGTACTTC
few	TRBJ1-2	11	NA	TRBV29-1	CSVRTVQGYTF	TGCAGCGTCCGGACAGTACAAGGCTACACCTTC
NA	TRBJ2-2	13	NA	TRBV30	CAWSVGNTGELFF	TGTGCCTGGAGTGTTGGCAACACCGGGGAGCTGTTTTTT
NA	TRBJ2-3	14	TRBD1	TRBV4-1	CASRPAGGVYTQYF	TGCGCCAGCAGGCCGGCAGGGGGCGTTTATACGCAGTATTTT
NA	TRBJ2-7	15	NA	TRBV25-1	CASSTAGGLGYEQYF	TGTGCCAGCAGTACTGCCGGTGGGCTCGGATACGAGCAGTACTTC
NA	TRBJ1-2	14	NA	TRBV5-5	CASSLRAEGLGYTF	TGTGCCAGCAGCTTGAGGGCGGAGGGGCTTGGCTACACCTTC
many	TRBJ1-5	14	NA	TRBV2	CASSEAGSGSPQHF	TGTGCCAGCAGTGAAGCAGGGTCTGGGTCGCCCCAGCATTTT
few	TRBJ2-3	15	TRBD2	TRBV2	CASRLAGAFTDTQYF	TGTGCCAGCAGACTAGCGGGGGCCTTCACAGATACGCAGTATTTT
few	TRBJ1-1	13	NA	TRBV7-3	CASRATANTEAFF	TGTGCCAGCAGAGCGACAGCGAACACTGAAGCTTTCTTT
few	TRBJ2-5	15	TRBD2	TRBV2	CASRRERGGSETQYF	TGTGCCAGCCGGAGGGAGCGGGGGGGCTCGGAGACCCAGTACTTC